This T cell receptor (beta chain) was retrieved from a study of T cells in Graves' hyperthyroidism and ophthalmopathy. This clonotype was seen many times. Its target is unknown. The study's findings and limits: It was a median around 6 months before onset that the model predicted ophthalmopathy. Blood samples included most of the expanded thyroid clonotypes exceeding 0.001.

V was pared by 0 bases and J by 8 bases, with 5 bases between. The CDR3 loop spans 12 amino acids. Germline CDR1 reads DFQATT; CDR2 reads SNEGSKA (reference sequence). TCR beta CDR3 region amplification was performed from RNA transcripts. A first-round RT-PCR of the TCR CDR3 used the HTBI primer set. TCRdb itself ran the multiplex PCR reads through MiXCR, one entry per CDR3 protein. The sample includes some 800,000 distinct CDR3 sequences, 38% seen only once; the top ten take 7.5% to 9.5%. The chain employs TRBV20-1 and TRBJ1-6, with D uncertain. This TCR derives from a man between 18 and 29 years old with Graves' hyperthyroidism. Sequenced input: blood. The DNA of the CDR3 is TGCAGTGCTAGAGATAACGATTCACCCCTCCACTTT. Translating gives CSARDNDSPLHF.